The next 29 T cell receptor beta chains were all read from a single sample in a study of graft-versus-host responses after intestinal transplantation. Antigens for these TCRs are unknown. Assay: immunoSEQ multiplex PCR; the TCRdb copy retains only in-frame clones and omits some. Of 130,000 to 150,000 clones listed, over 90% are singletons. The material was unstimulated CD4+ T cells sorted from spleen or lymph node cells, obtained before intestinal transplant. The receptors shown here come from a human donor who received an intestinal transplant.

V is TRBV28 and J is TRBJ1-1; D is uncertain. Germline values: CDR1 MDHEN, CDR2 SYDVKM. V lost 3 bases to trimming and J lost 3 bases, with 14 bases between them. CDR3 length: 15 amino acids. The CDR3 loop is CASSFGRVADTEAFF. In DNA form, the CDR3 reads TGTGCCAGCAGTTTCGGTAGGGTGGCAGACACTGAAGCTTTCTTT.

V usage is TRBV18 and J usage is TRBJ2-3, with D tentatively TRBD1 (6 bases). V shed 6 bases and J shed 0 bases, with 16 bases lying between them. The CDR3 has 16 residues. Germline lookup yields CDR1 KGHSH and CDR2 LQKENI. The CDR3 DNA is TGTGCCAGCTCGCTAGGACAGATTGTAAGCACAGATACGCAGTATTTT. Translation: CASSLGQIVSTDTQYF.

V is TRBV2 and J is TRBJ1-2; TRBD1 matches at 7 bases. Per the germline V gene, CDR1 is SNHLY and CDR2 is FYNNEI. The V segment lost 6 bases and the J segment 4 bases; nucleotides outside the gene matches: 8. This CDR3 has 14 amino acids. In DNA, the CDR3 is TGTGCCAGCAGCGAGCCGACAGGGAGCTATGGCTACACCTTC. Amino acids: CASSEPTGSYGYTF.

The chain carries TRBV7-2 and TRBJ1-2; no reliable D call. There are 12 residues in the CDR3. The V gene lost 5 bases and the J gene lost 6 bases, with 10 bases spanning the gap. Germline V CDR1 and CDR2: SGHTA, FQGNSA. The CDR3 spells CASSPTKDGYTF. As DNA, the CDR3 is TGTGCCAGCAGCCCTACAAAGGATGGCTACACCTTC.

This sequence joins TRBV5-6 and TRBJ1-4, with TRBD1 matching 12 bases. J gave up 7 bases and V 0 bases, and 7 bases lay outside the gene matches. CDR3 length: 17 residues. Germline CDR1 SGHDT, CDR2 YYEEEE. The CDR3 reads CASSLARDRGRIEKLFF. CDR3 DNA: TGTGCCAGCAGCTTGGCTCGGGACAGGGGGCGAATTGAAAAACTGTTTTTT.

The chain employs TRBV5-1 and TRBJ2-5, with D perhaps TRBD2 (6 bases). Trimming shortened V by 5 bases and J by 5 bases, and 16 bases separated the two germline ends. This CDR3 has 14 amino acids. CDR1 and CDR2 from the germline V gene are SGHRS and YFSETQ. Here the CDR3 DNA reads TGCGCCAGCAGTCCAGGCGGGGCCGGTGAGACCCAGTACTTC. Amino acids: CASSPGGAGETQYF. Based on the CDR3 plus reference TRBV5-1 and TRBJ2-5, the full variable domain is KAGVTQTPRYLIKTRGQQVTLSCSPISGHRSVSWYQQTPGQGLQFLFEYFSETQRNKGNFPGRFSGRQFSNSRSEMNVSTLELGDSALYLCASSPGGAGETQYFGPGTRLLVL.

The genes are TRBV10-3 and TRBJ2-7; D gene unclear. This CDR3 spans 11 amino acids. Looked up from germline, CDR1 is ENHRY and CDR2 is SYGVKD. V lost 9 bases and J lost 0, with 6 bases in between. CDR3 loop: CAITDSYEQYF. CDR3 nucleotide sequence: TGTGCCATTACGGACTCCTACGAGCAGTACTTC.

The chain couples TRBV14 to TRBJ2-7, with D possibly being TRBD2 (6 bases). This CDR3 comprises 14 residues. V lost 0 bases and J 2 bases, leaving 8 bases between the germline ends. Germline assignment: CDR1 SGHDN and CDR2 FVKESK. The CDR3 spells CASSQELAPYEQYF. CDR3 in DNA: TGTGCCAGCAGCCAAGAACTAGCACCCTACGAGCAGTACTTC.

The chain recombines TRBV4-1 with TRBJ1-5, with D uncertain. CDR1 and CDR2 from the germline V gene are MGHRA and YSYEKL. Trimming cost V 0 bases and J 3 bases, with 9 bases left between them. The CDR3 is made up of 15 amino acids. The CDR3 spells CASSQEAGYNQPQHF. In nucleotides, the CDR3 is TGCGCCAGCAGCCAAGAAGCGGGGTACAATCAGCCCCAGCATTTT.

This chain joins TRBV21-1 and TRBJ1-5. TRBV21-1 is classified as a pseudogene. The CDR3 is made up of 14 amino acids. The CDR3 is CASSKGWRNQPQHF. DNA of the CDR3: TGTGCCAGCAGCAAAGGCTGGAGGAATCAGCCCCAGCATTTT.

This clone was detected only once. The chain couples TRBV7-2 to TRBJ2-4, with 9 bases aligning to TRBD1. The V segment lost 5 bases and the J segment 9 bases; nucleotides outside the gene matches: 8. The germline CDR1 and CDR2 sequences are SGHTA and FQGNSA. The CDR3 contains 14 residues. CDR3 residues: CASSLQGASGIQYF. CDR3 DNA sequence: TGTGCCAGCAGCCTACAGGGGGCATCCGGCATTCAGTACTTC.

The chain combines TRBV5-1 with TRBJ2-7; D might be TRBD1 (6 bases). The CDR3 covers 15 residues. The V end was cut by 5 bases, the J end by 5 bases, with 20 bases between. Germline V gives CDR1 SGHRS, CDR2 YFSETQ. CDR3 amino acids: CASRGDRSPKDEQYF. The CDR3 region has the DNA TGCGCCAGCAGGGGAGACAGGTCCCCCAAGGACGAGCAGTACTTC.

The chain joins TRBV6-1 to TRBJ2-6; D might be TRBD1 (6 bases). The CDR3 totals 16 residues. Germline V gives CDR1 MNHNS, CDR2 SASEGT. Trimming stripped 4 bases from V and 9 bases from J, with 19 bases between. The CDR3: CASSGGLGAHNNVLTF. As DNA, the CDR3 is TGTGCCAGCAGTGGAGGGCTGGGGGCTCACAACAACGTCCTGACTTTC.

The CDR3 DNA follows: TGTGCCAGTAGTATATTTTGGACAGGGGGGGAAGAGACCCAGTACTTC. Translating it yields CASSIFWTGGEETQYF. The chain combines TRBV19 with TRBJ2-5, with 10 bases that match TRBD1. The V segment lost 2 bases and the J segment 3 bases; nucleotides outside the gene matches: 6. The CDR3 is 16 amino acids. Germline CDR1 and CDR2: LNHDA and SQIVND (reference sequence). The whole variable domain, filled in from reference TRBV19 and TRBJ2-5, reads DGGITQSPKYLFRKEGQNVTLSCEQNLNHDAMYWYRQDPGQGLRLIYYSQIVNDFQKGDIAEGYSVSREKKESFPLTVTSAQKNPTAFYLCASSIFWTGGEETQYFGPGTRLLVL.

The genes are TRBV19 and TRBJ2-3, with 8 bases fitting TRBD2. The V gene's germline CDR1 is LNHDA and CDR2 SQIVND (reference sequence). This CDR3 spans 18 amino acids. The V gene end was trimmed by 3 bases and the J gene end by 3 bases; junction bases not matched to a gene: 14. The CDR3 loop reads CASSIVLAGIRRTDTQYF. CDR3 coding DNA: TGTGCCAGTAGTATCGTCCTAGCGGGTATCCGTCGGACAGATACGCAGTATTTT. The variable domain in full, completed from reference TRBV19 and TRBJ2-3, reads DGGITQSPKYLFRKEGQNVTLSCEQNLNHDAMYWYRQDPGQGLRLIYYSQIVNDFQKGDIAEGYSVSREKKESFPLTVTSAQKNPTAFYLCASSIVLAGIRRTDTQYFGPGTRLTVL.

This sequence joins TRBV2 and TRBJ2-3; unclear D gene. Germline V CDR1 and CDR2: SNHLY, FYNNEI. The CDR3 sequence is 13 residues long. V shed 6 bases and J shed 0 bases, with 7 bases lying between them. The CDR3 protein is CASRKSSTDTQYF. The CDR3 DNA reads TGTGCCAGCAGGAAGTCTAGCACAGATACGCAGTATTTT.

This sequence joins TRBV5-5 and TRBJ1-4, with D perhaps matching TRBD1 (5 bases). V was cut by 2 bases and J by 7 bases, with 12 bases left in between. The CDR3 totals 14 residues. Germline V gives CDR1 SGHKS, CDR2 YYEKEE (reference sequence). The CDR3, as DNA: TGTGCCAGCAGCTTAGAAGGGGCGAGTGAAAAACTGTTTTTT. This codes for CASSLEGASEKLFF.

The chain is built from TRBV28 and TRBJ2-1, with TRBD1 identical over 7 bases. Looked up from germline, CDR1 is MDHEN and CDR2 is SYDVKM. CDR3 length equals 17 residues. The V and J ends lost 4 bases and 2 bases, in that order; junction bases with no gene match: 11. The CDR3 spells CASSSFLGQAPYNEQFF. The CDR3 DNA reads as TGTGCCAGCAGTTCTTTTCTCGGACAGGCCCCCTACAATGAGCAGTTCTTC.

The chain couples TRBV5-6 to TRBJ1-1; D gene unclear. This CDR3 spans 14 amino acids. V lost 2 bases to trimming and J lost 1 base, with 9 bases between them. The germline CDR1 and CDR2 sequences are SGHDT and YYEEEE. The CDR3 DNA reads as TGTGCCAGCAGCTTCGCGGAGGGGAACACTGAAGCTTTCTTT. It yields the protein CASSFAEGNTEAFF.

This chain connects TRBV15 to TRBJ2-7; 8 nucleotides align to TRBD2. With 0 bases clipped from V and 6 bases from J, the junction kept 7 bases outside the gene matches. Germline CDR1 LNHNV, CDR2 YYDKDF (reference sequence). The CDR3 totals 15 residues. The CDR3 reads CATSRDLAGGAEQYF. Here the CDR3 DNA reads TGTGCCACCAGCAGAGATCTTGCGGGAGGCGCCGAGCAGTACTTC.

The V and J genes are TRBV5-1 and TRBJ2-7, with 9 bases matching TRBD1. The V and J ends lost 0 bases and 5 bases, in that order; junction bases with no gene match: 6. Germline V gene sequence: CDR1 SGHRS, CDR2 YFSETQ. There are 15 residues in the CDR3. CDR3 sequence (DNA): TGCGCCAGCAGCTTGGAGGACAGGGGTATGGACGAGCAGTACTTC. Translating gives CASSLEDRGMDEQYF.

The chain carries TRBV28 and TRBJ2-5; D unresolved. This CDR3 has 12 residues. The ends were cut back, 5 bases at V and 4 bases at J, with 8 bases in the middle. In germline, CDR1 is MDHEN, CDR2 SYDVKM. CDR3 region: CASSGKIETQYF. The CDR3 nucleotides read TGTGCCAGCAGTGGCAAGATAGAGACCCAGTACTTC.

The CDR3 protein is CASSIAGEFEQYF. Here the CDR3 DNA reads TGTGCCAGCAGCATAGCGGGAGAATTCGAGCAGTACTTC. J is TRBJ2-7 and V is TRBV27; 9 nucleotides line up with TRBD2. J was trimmed by 6 bases and V by 6 bases; bases with no gene match: 6. CDR1 is MNHEY and CDR2 is SMNVEV in the germline V gene (reference sequence). The CDR3 is made up of 13 amino acids.

This sequence joins TRBV7-8 and TRBJ2-1; no firm D call. CDR1 is SGHVS, CDR2 FQNEAQ, per germline. The V end lost 1 base, the J end lost 7 bases, and 17 bases lay between the germline ends. This CDR3 comprises 16 residues. CDR3 in DNA: TGTGCCAGCAGCTTAGTCCAAGGAACTACCTGGAATGAGCAGTTCTTC. Protein sequence: CASSLVQGTTWNEQFF.

This clone was counted a few times. The gene calls are TRBV7-2 and TRBJ2-5; 8 bases are a match to TRBD2. With V trimmed by 0 bases and J by 3 bases, 3 bases remained unmatched. The CDR3 totals 15 residues. Germline V gene sequence: CDR1 SGHTA, CDR2 FQGNSA. The CDR3 sequence is CASSLALREEETQYF. In DNA, the CDR3 is TGTGCCAGCAGCTTAGCTCTGCGGGAGGAAGAGACCCAGTACTTC.

The chain is built from TRBV5-5 and TRBJ1-2; D possibly corresponds to TRBD1 (5 bases). Germline V CDR1 and CDR2: SGHKS, YYEKEE (reference sequence). V was shortened by 0 bases and J by 5 bases, with 14 bases between the two germline ends. The CDR3 is 15 amino acids. CDR3 sequence: CASSLEAGPAYGYTF. DNA for the CDR3: TGTGCCAGCAGCTTGGAAGCAGGGCCAGCATATGGCTACACCTTC.

About this clone: Other DNA sequences in the same sample also yield this CDR3. This rearrangement joins TRBV5-1 to TRBJ2-1; 8 bases line up with TRBD2. The CDR3 extends over 15 amino acids. With 0 bases clipped from V and 7 bases from J, the junction kept 6 bases outside the gene matches. The germline gives CDR1 SGHRS, CDR2 YFSETQ. DNA for the CDR3: TGCGCCAGCAGCTTGGGGGCGGGAGGCCCGAATGAGCAGTTCTTC. Residues: CASSLGAGGPNEQFF.

The chain has TRBV10-1 and TRBJ2-5, with D perhaps matching TRBD1 or TRBD2 (5 bases each). This CDR3 region has 14 residues. With 3 bases removed from V and 5 bases from J, the gap between germline ends came to 13 bases. The germline CDR1 and CDR2 sequences are WNHNN and SYGVQD (reference sequence). For the CDR3, the DNA is TGCGCCAGCAGTGATTCCCGGGACGGGGAGACCCAGTACTTC. It yields the protein CASSDSRDGETQYF.

The chain links TRBV5-5 to TRBJ2-1; TRBD2 aligns across 12 bases. The J segment lost 7 bases and the V segment lost 4 bases, leaving 3 bases of the junction unmatched. The CDR3 sequence is 14 residues long. Per germline, CDR1 SGHKS and CDR2 YYEKEE (reference sequence). CDR3 bases: TGTGCCAGCAGCCCGGGACTAGCGGGTAATGAGCAGTTCTTC. Its protein is CASSPGLAGNEQFF.